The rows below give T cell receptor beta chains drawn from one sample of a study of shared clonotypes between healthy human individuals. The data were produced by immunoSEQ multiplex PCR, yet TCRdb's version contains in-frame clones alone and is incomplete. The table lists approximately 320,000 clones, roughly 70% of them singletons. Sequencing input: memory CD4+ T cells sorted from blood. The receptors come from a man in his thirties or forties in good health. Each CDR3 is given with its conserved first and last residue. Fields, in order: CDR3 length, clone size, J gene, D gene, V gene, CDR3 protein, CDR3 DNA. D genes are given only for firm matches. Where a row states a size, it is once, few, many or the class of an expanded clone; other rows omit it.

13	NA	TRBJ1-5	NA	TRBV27	CASRRTSNQPQHF	TGTGCCAGCAGACGAACAAGCAATCAGCCCCAGCATTTT
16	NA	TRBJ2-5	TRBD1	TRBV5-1	CASSLSGTALGETQYF	TGCGCCAGCAGCTTGTCCGGGACAGCCCTGGGGGAGACCCAGTACTTC
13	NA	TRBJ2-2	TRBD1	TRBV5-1	CASSRGQGAELFF	TGCGCCAGCAGCAGAGGACAGGGGGCGGAGCTGTTTTTT
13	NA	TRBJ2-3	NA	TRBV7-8	CASSPTRFGTQYF	TGTGCCAGCAGCCCCACCCGGTTTGGTACGCAGTATTTT
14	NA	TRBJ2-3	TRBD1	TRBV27	CASTRDRTTDTQYF	TGTGCCAGCACCCGGGACAGAACCACAGATACGCAGTATTTT
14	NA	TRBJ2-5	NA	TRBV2	CASKRDLAQETQYF	TGTGCCAGCAAGAGGGACCTAGCCCAAGAGACCCAGTACTTC
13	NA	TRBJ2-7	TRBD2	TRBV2	CASKGLAGGEQYF	TGTGCCAGCAAGGGACTAGCGGGAGGCGAGCAGTACTTC
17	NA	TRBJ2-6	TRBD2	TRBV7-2	CASSQTSGGTGANVLTF	TGTGCCAGCAGCCAAACTAGCGGGGGCACTGGGGCCAACGTCCTGACTTTC
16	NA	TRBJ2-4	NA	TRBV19	CASSIDRWGVMNIQYF	TGTGCCAGTAGTATAGATCGTTGGGGTGTTATGAACATTCAGTACTTC
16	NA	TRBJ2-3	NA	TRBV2	CAISALDEGSTDTQYF	TGTGCCATTTCGGCCTTAGACGAAGGTAGTACAGATACGCAGTATTTT
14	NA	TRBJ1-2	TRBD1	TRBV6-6	CASSFPDRAGGYTF	TGTGCCAGCAGTTTCCCGGACAGGGCCGGTGGCTACACCTTC
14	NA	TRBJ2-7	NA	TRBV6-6	CASSRSAVVSEQYF	TGTGCCAGCAGTCGAAGCGCCGTCGTCTCCGAGCAGTACTTC
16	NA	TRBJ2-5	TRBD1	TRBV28	CASSWRGTGLRETQYF	TGTGCCAGCAGTTGGCGAGGGACAGGTTTACGAGAGACCCAGTACTTC
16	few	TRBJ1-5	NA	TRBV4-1	CASSQDWATFNQPQHF	TGCGCCAGCAGCCAAGATTGGGCTACCTTCAATCAGCCCCAGCATTTT
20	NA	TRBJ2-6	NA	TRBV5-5	CASRHELDSLWLSGANVLTF	TGTGCCAGCAGGCACGAGCTTGACTCTCTTTGGCTGTCGGGGGCCAACGTCCTGACTTTC
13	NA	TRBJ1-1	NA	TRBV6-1	CASSERGFTEAFF	TGTGCCAGCAGTGAAAGGGGCTTCACTGAAGCTTTCTTT
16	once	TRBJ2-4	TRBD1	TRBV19	CASSITAGGSKNIQYF	TGTGCCAGTAGTATTACGGCAGGGGGTAGCAAAAACATTCAGTACTTC
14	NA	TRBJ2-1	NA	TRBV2	CASSEALRYNEQFF	TGTGCCAGCAGTGAAGCGCTTCGGTACAATGAGCAGTTCTTC
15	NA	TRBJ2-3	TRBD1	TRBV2	CASSLGGRGTDTQYF	TGTGCCAGCAGCCTAGGGGGCAGAGGCACAGATACGCAGTATTTT
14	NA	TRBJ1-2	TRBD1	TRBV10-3	CAISENWGQFGYTF	TGTGCCATCAGTGAGAATTGGGGACAGTTTGGCTACACCTTC
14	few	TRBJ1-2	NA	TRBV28	CASSPHDRPYGYTF	TGTGCCAGCAGTCCCCACGACAGACCCTATGGCTACACCTTC
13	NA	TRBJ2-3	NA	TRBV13	CASTSRKSDTQYF	TGTGCTAGCACCTCAAGAAAATCAGATACGCAGTATTTT
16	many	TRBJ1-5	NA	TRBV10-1	CASSERGVPSNQPQHF	TGCGCCAGCAGTGAAAGGGGAGTTCCTAGCAATCAGCCCCAGCATTTT
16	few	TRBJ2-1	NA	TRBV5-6	CASSLPSAKKYNEQFF	TGTGCCAGCAGCTTGCCTAGCGCTAAAAAATACAATGAGCAGTTCTTC
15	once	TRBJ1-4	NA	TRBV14	CASSQDHIGYEKLFF	TGTGCCAGCAGCCAAGATCACATAGGCTACGAAAAACTGTTTTTT
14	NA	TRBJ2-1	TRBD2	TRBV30	CAWSGGVYGYEQFF	TGTGCCTGGAGCGGGGGGGTTTACGGCTATGAGCAGTTCTTC
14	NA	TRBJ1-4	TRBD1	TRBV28	CASSPTGGDEKLFF	TGTGCCAGCTCGCCTACAGGGGGAGATGAAAAACTGTTTTTT
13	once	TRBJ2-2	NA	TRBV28	CASSFRGPGELFF	TGTGCCAGCAGCTTTAGGGGCCCCGGGGAGCTGTTTTTT
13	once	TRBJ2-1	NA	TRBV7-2	CASSLAWLNEQFF	TGTGCCAGCAGCTTAGCGTGGCTTAATGAGCAGTTCTTC
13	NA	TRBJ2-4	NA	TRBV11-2	CASSDGPNGIQYF	TGTGCCAGCAGCGATGGGCCCAATGGCATTCAGTACTTC
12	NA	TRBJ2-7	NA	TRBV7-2	CASSLQFNEQYF	TGTGCCAGCAGCTTACAATTCAACGAGCAGTACTTC
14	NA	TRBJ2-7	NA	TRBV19	CASKFRDGLHEQYF	TGTGCCAGTAAATTCCGGGACGGACTGCACGAGCAGTACTTC
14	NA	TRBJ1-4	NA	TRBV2	CASSDLTTNEKLFF	TGTGCCAGCAGTGACCTCACAACTAATGAAAAACTGTTTTTT
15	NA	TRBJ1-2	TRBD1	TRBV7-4	CASSLWDRDVYGYTF	TGTGCCAGCAGCCTTTGGGACAGGGATGTCTATGGCTACACCTTC
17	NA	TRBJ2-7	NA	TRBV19	CASSPGPLQGFAREQYF	TGTGCCAGTAGTCCCGGACCCCTACAGGGCTTCGCGCGGGAGCAGTACTTC
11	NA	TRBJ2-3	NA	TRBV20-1	CSGDWGDTQYF	TGCAGTGGAGACTGGGGGGATACGCAGTATTTT
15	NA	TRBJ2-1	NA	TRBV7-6	CASSLGSTSYNEQFF	TGTGCCAGCAGCTTAGGCTCAACCTCCTACAATGAGCAGTTCTTC
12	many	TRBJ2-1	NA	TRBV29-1	CSGWRDHNEQFF	TGCAGCGGGTGGAGAGACCACAATGAGCAGTTCTTC
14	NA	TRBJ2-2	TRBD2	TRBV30	CAWSVVAGAGELFF	TGTGCCTGGAGTGTGGTAGCGGGAGCCGGGGAGCTGTTTTTT
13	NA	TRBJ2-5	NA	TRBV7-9	CASSKDQVESQYF	TGTGCCAGCAGCAAAGACCAGGTGGAATCCCAGTACTTC
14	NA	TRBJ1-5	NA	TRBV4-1	CASSPILGNQPQHF	TGCGCCAGCAGCCCTATTTTGGGTAATCAGCCCCAGCATTTT
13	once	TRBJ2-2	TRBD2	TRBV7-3	CASSLIAGVELFF	TGTGCCAGCAGCTTAATAGCGGGAGTAGAGCTGTTTTTT
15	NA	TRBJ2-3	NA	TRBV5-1	CASSLEGLDTDTQYF	TGCGCCAGCAGCTTGGAGGGACTTGACACAGATACGCAGTATTTT
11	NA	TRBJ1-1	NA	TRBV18	CASSSITEAFF	TGTGCCAGCTCATCGATTACTGAAGCTTTCTTT
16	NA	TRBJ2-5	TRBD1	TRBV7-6	CASSLVRQGAGETQYF	TGTGCCAGCAGCTTAGTCCGGCAGGGGGCAGGAGAGACCCAGTACTTC